The source of this T cell receptor beta chain is a study of shared clonotypes between healthy human individuals. Overall study findings and caveats: Clonotypes not shared had lower generation probabilities than those common to all four donors.

Profiling relied on immunoSEQ multiplex PCR, and the TCRdb table lists in-frame clones only, not all of them. The sample has approximately 1,500,000 clones, 98% seen once; the top ten hold roughly 0.45%. Note on this clone: Its target is not known.

The CDR3 covers 17 residues. The trim removed 1 base at V and 0 bases at J, leaving 6 bases unmatched. Germline assignment: CDR1 SGHVS and CDR2 FNYEAQ. The clonotype comes from a man in his thirties or forties in good health. The V gene is TRBV7-6, the J gene TRBJ1-3; 7 bases are shared with TRBD1. The material sequenced was naive CD4+ T cells sorted from blood. Subset described: CD45RA+ positively selected. The CDR3 DNA is TGTGCCAGCAGCTTAGGGGGGACAGTATCCTCTGGAAACACCATATATTTT. This sequence encodes CASSLGGTVSSGNTIYF. Based on the CDR3 plus reference TRBV7-6 and TRBJ1-3, the full variable domain is GAGVSQSPRYKVTKRGQDVALRCDPISGHVSLYWYRQALGQGPEFLTYFNYEAQQDKSGLPNDRFSAERPEGSISTLTIQRTEQRDSAMYRCASSLGGTVSSGNTIYFGEGSWLTVV.